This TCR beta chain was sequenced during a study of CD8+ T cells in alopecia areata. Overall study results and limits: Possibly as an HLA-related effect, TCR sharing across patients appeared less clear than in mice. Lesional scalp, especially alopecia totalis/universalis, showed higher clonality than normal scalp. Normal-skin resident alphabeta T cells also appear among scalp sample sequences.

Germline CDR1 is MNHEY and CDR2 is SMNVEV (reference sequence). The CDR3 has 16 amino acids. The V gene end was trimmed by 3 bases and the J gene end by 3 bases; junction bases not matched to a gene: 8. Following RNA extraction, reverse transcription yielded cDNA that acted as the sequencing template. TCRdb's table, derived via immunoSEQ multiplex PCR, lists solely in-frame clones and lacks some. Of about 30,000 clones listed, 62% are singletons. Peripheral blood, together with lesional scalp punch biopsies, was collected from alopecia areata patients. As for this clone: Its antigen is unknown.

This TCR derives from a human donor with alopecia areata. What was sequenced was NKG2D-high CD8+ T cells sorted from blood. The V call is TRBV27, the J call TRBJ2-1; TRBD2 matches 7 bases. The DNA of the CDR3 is TGTGCCAGCAGTTTGAGTACGGGGGGACTCTACAATGAGCAGTTCTTC. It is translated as CASSLSTGGLYNEQFF.